This entry lists 5 T cell receptor beta chains sequenced from one sample in a study of cytomegalovirus exposure and HLA in healthy donors. With 60 Vbeta and 13 Jbeta primers, the PCR was carried out. Method: immunoSEQ multiplex PCR; TCRdb's copy keeps in-frame clones and lacks some. The sample has under 200,000 clones, roughly 82% seen once. Input material: PBMCs. The source of these receptors is a man aged 50-59 years in good health and CMV-seropositive.

V usage is TRBV7-9 and J usage is TRBJ1-4; D not resolved. Germline loops: CDR1 SEHNR, CDR2 FQNEAQ (reference sequence). The germline V and J ends were trimmed by 1 base and 13 bases, with 7 bases remaining between them. This CDR3 is 11 amino acids long. This chain's CDR3 is CASSLGARLFF. The DNA for the CDR3 is TGTGCCAGCAGCTTAGGAGCAAGACTGTTTTTT.

The chain combines TRBV7-9 with TRBJ2-5, with a weak D call TRBD2 (5 bases). V lost 5 bases and J 5 bases, leaving 12 bases between the germline ends. The CDR3 extends over 13 amino acids. Germline V lookup: CDR1 SEHNR, CDR2 FQNEAQ (reference sequence). CDR3 in DNA: TGTGCCAGCAGCATGCTCTCGGGGGAGACCCAGTACTTC. This codes for CASSMLSGETQYF.

V and J are TRBV11-2 and TRBJ1-2; TRBD1 is a possible D gene (5 bases). The CDR3 extends over 16 amino acids. CDR1 and CDR2 (germline): SGHAT, FQNNGV. Trimming pared 1 base from V and 8 bases from J, leaving 20 bases between. CDR3 residues: CASSLGNGPRAGGYTF. The CDR3, as DNA: TGTGCCAGCAGCTTAGGAAACGGTCCCAGGGCTGGGGGCTACACCTTC.

This clone was counted only a few times. The CDR3 DNA follows: TGTGCCAGCACTTGGACAGGGGGCACCGGGGAGCTGTTTTTT. Residues: CASTWTGGTGELFF. V and J are TRBV2 and TRBJ2-2, with 10 bases fitting TRBD1. The CDR3 is made up of 14 amino acids. V lost 7 bases to trimming and J lost 4 bases; unmatched junction nucleotides: 3. Germline V gene data show CDR1 as SNHLY and CDR2 as FYNNEI.

The V call is TRBV21-1, the J call TRBJ1-1; the DNA was not compared with TRBD1, the D call given in the table. TRBV21-1 is annotated as a pseudogene. This CDR3 is 14 amino acids long. CDR3 amino acids: CASSSDRVNTEAFF. DNA of the CDR3: TGTGCCAGCAGCTCGGACAGGGTGAACACTGAAGCTTTCTTT.